Each of the 18 T cell receptor beta chains below was sequenced from the same sample in a study of breast tumors, draining lymph nodes, adjacent tissues. One entry per CDR3 protein results from TCRdb running MiXCR on the multiplex PCR reads. The sample contains more than 50,000 distinct CDR3 sequences, 45% to 60% of which appear only once. The sequenced sample consisted of breast tumor tissue. The receptor set was obtained from a female donor with breast cancer. Some clones in this sample may be carry-over from other donors' samples.

This chain uses TRBV5-6 with TRBJ1-4; D ambiguous. The CDR3 extends over 14 amino acids. Germline V CDR1 and CDR2: SGHDT, YYEEEE. V was pared by 0 bases and J by 8 bases, with 11 bases between. CDR3 region: CASSLAGEGEKLFF. The CDR3 DNA is TGTGCCAGCAGCTTGGCCGGGGAAGGCGAAAAACTGTTTTTT.

This clonotype was seen repeatedly, ten times or more. The chain has TRBV7-6 and TRBJ1-1, with D unresolved. V was trimmed by 1 base and J by 1 base, leaving 4 bases between them. The CDR3 length is 13 residues. The germline V gene has CDR1 SGHVS and CDR2 FNYEAQ. The CDR3 loop is CASSLVGNTEAFF. In DNA, the CDR3 is TGTGCCAGCAGCTTAGTAGGGAACACTGAAGCTTTCTTT.

This clonotype was counted many times. V usage is TRBV19 and J usage is TRBJ2-4; the D gene is possibly TRBD1 (6 bases). Between the trimmed V and J ends, which lost 9 bases and 2 bases, there was a span of 8 bases. CDR1 is LNHDA and CDR2 is SQIVND in the germline V gene (reference sequence). This CDR3 spans 12 amino acids. Written as DNA, the CDR3 is TGTGCCAGCAGGGGTACCAAAAACATTCAGTACTTC. Amino acids: CASRGTKNIQYF. The full variable domain, rest sourced from reference TRBV19 and TRBJ2-4, is DGGITQSPKYLFRKEGQNVTLSCEQNLNHDAMYWYRQDPGQGLRLIYYSQIVNDFQKGDIAEGYSVSREKKESFPLTVTSAQKNPTAFYLCASRGTKNIQYFGAGTRLSVL.

For the CDR3, the DNA is TGTGCCAGCACTCTCGACTCTCGGATAGCCTATGGCTACACCTTC. It translates to CASTLDSRIAYGYTF. V gene TRBV6-1 combines with J gene TRBJ1-2; D unresolved. The CDR3 runs to 15 residues. Germline V CDR1 and CDR2: MNHNS, SASEGT. V was cut by 7 bases and J by 4 bases, with 19 bases left in between.

J is TRBJ1-4 and V is TRBV7-2; 7 bases match TRBD1. Trimming at V came to 3 bases and at J to 8 bases, leaving 12 bases not matched to a gene. CDR3 size: 16 residues. Germline V gives CDR1 SGHTA, CDR2 FQGNSA. The CDR3 coding sequence is TGTGCCAGCAGCTTGGCCGGGACAGTGACGGGCGAAAAACTGTTTTTT. It codes for CASSLAGTVTGEKLFF.

Note on this clonotype: No conserved phenylalanine or tryptophan is present at the end of the CDR3, so a read error is the likely explanation. The genes are TRBV4-3 and TRBJ1-6, with D unresolved. The germline V gene has CDR1 LGHNA and CDR2 YSLEER. This CDR3 region has 18 residues. Trimming pared 0 bases from V and 6 bases from J, leaving 18 bases between. CDR3 bases: TGCGCCAGCAGCCAAGATCTGGAGGAGTACGCTTTTAATTCACCCCTCCACTCT. Protein product: CASSQDLEEYAFNSPLHS.

This clonotype was seen repeatedly, ten times or more. CDR3 amino acids: CASRPLGAHEQYF. As DNA, the CDR3 is TGTGCCAGCAGACCCCTTGGAGCCCACGAGCAGTACTTC. The rearrangement links TRBV12-3 or TRBV12-4 to TRBJ2-7; D call uncertain. The CDR3 covers 13 residues. V gave up 6 bases and J gave up 5 bases, with 14 bases separating them.

This clonotype was recorded once. J is TRBJ2-7 and V is TRBV7-4; 8 nucleotides align to TRBD1. The germline CDR1 and CDR2 sequences are SGHVT and SQSDAQ. J gave up 4 bases and V 5 bases, and 7 bases lay outside the gene matches. The CDR3 spans 14 residues. The CDR3 nucleotides read TGTGCCAGCAGCAAGGACAGGGTTCTGTACGAGCAGTACTTC. It specifies CASSKDRVLYEQYF.

With regard to this clonotype: This may arise from a read error, as a much more abundant clone is one base away. The chain is built from TRBV24-1 and TRBJ2-6; D perhaps matches TRBD1 (5 bases). The germline V gene has CDR1 KGHDR and CDR2 SFDVKD. CDR3 length: 19 amino acids. CDR3 bases: TGTGCCACCAGTGATTTGATTATACGGGTTATCTCTGGGGCCAACGTCCTGCCTTTC. It encodes CATSDLIIRVISGANVLPF.

This clonotype was picked up many times. The rearrangement joins TRBV9 to TRBJ2-2; the D gene is possibly TRBD1 (6 bases). The CDR3 spans 15 residues. Per germline, CDR1 SGDLS and CDR2 YYNGEE. V was clipped by 0 bases and J by 4 bases, with 10 bases between them. CDR3 DNA sequence: TGTGCCAGCAGCGTAGGTGGACAGCTCACCGGGGAGCTGTTTTTT. This sequence encodes CASSVGGQLTGELFF.

This clonotype was seen ten or more times. No conserved phenylalanine or tryptophan is present at the end of the CDR3, so a read error is the likely explanation. The chain couples TRBV6-1 to TRBJ2-5; D remains ambiguous. Germline-derived CDR1 and CDR2 are MNHNS and SASEGT. CDR3 length: 13 residues. Trimming took 4 bases from V and 1 from J, leaving 7 bases between them. CDR3 DNA: TGTGCCAGCAGTGGAACGTTCCAAGAGACCCAGTACTCC. This translates into CASSGTFQETQYS.

V is TRBV4-3 and J is TRBJ2-7, with a weak D call TRBD1 (7 bases). CDR3 length: 15 amino acids. Germline V CDR1 and CDR2: LGHNA, YSLEER. The V and J ends lost 1 base and 2 bases respectively, with 12 bases between them. The DNA of the CDR3 is TGCGCCAGCAGCCAAGGGGGCAGGGGGGCCTACGAGCAGTACTTC. It encodes CASSQGGRGAYEQYF.

This clonotype has a count of ten or more. The chain has TRBV2 and TRBJ2-7; TRBD1 matches 8 bases. This CDR3 comprises 16 residues. CDR1 SNHLY and CDR2 FYNNEI come from the germline V gene. After removal of 7 bases from V and 0 bases from J, the junction contained 11 bases not matched to a gene. This CDR3 reads CASKKDRDGLSYEQYF. CDR3 coding DNA: TGTGCCAGCAAAAAGGACAGGGACGGCCTCTCCTACGAGCAGTACTTC.

This clonotype occurred many times. The V gene is TRBV7-3, the J gene TRBJ2-1, with 9 bases that match TRBD2. V lost 1 base and J lost 8; bases outside the gene matches: 9. In germline, CDR1 is SGHTA, CDR2 FQGTGA. The CDR3 extends over 16 amino acids. CDR3 region: CASSLKGSSGKDEQFF. DNA for the CDR3: TGTGCCAGCAGCTTAAAGGGGTCTAGCGGGAAGGATGAGCAGTTCTTC. The entire variable domain, with the rest obtained from reference TRBV7-3 and TRBJ2-1, is as follows: GAGVSQTPSNKVTEKGKYVELRCDPISGHTALYWYRQSLGQGPEFLIYFQGTGAADDSGLPNDRFFAVRPEGSVSTLKIQRTERGDSAVYLCASSLKGSSGKDEQFFGPGTRLTVL.

V and J are TRBV7-8 and TRBJ1-4; D perhaps matches TRBD1 (6 bases). The ends were cut back, 2 bases at V and 8 bases at J, with 6 bases in the middle. CDR3 length equals 12 residues. From germline, CDR1 is SGHVS and CDR2 FQNEAQ. The CDR3 region is CASSLTGEKLFF. The CDR3 DNA sequence: TGTGCCAGCAGCTTAACAGGGGAAAAACTGTTTTTT.

V usage is TRBV7-9 and J usage is TRBJ1-3; weak D call: TRBD1 (5 bases). CDR3 length: 10 amino acids. The germline gives CDR1 SEHNR, CDR2 FQNEAQ (reference sequence). V lost 6 bases to trimming and J lost 12 bases, with 9 bases between them. The CDR3 DNA follows: TGTGCCAGCAGTCAAGACAGCATATATTTT. This encodes CASSQDSIYF.

The rearrangement links TRBV25-1 to TRBJ2-1; D is perhaps TRBD1 or TRBD2 (5 bases each). Trimming left V 4 bases short and J 10 bases short, with 17 bases between. Germline-derived CDR1 and CDR2 are MGHDK and SYGVNS. The length of the CDR3 is 14 residues. CDR3 region: CASSVAGVRDEQFF. Here the CDR3 DNA reads TGTGCCAGCAGTGTTGCGGGTGTAAGGGACGAGCAGTTCTTC.

V is TRBV19 and J is TRBJ1-6, with D maybe TRBD1 (5 bases). Germline values: CDR1 LNHDA, CDR2 SQIVND (reference sequence). V was pared by 6 bases and J by 9 bases, with 18 bases between. The CDR3 is 15 amino acids. The CDR3 coding sequence is TGTGCCAGTAGCACGACCCAGGGATCTATTTCACCCCTCCACTTT. It is translated as CASSTTQGSISPLHF.